A single sample gave rise to the 17 T cell receptor beta chains below, sequenced in a study of blood T cell repertoires in COVID-19. The assay was immunoSEQ multiplex PCR, and TCRdb's table has in-frame clones only and misses some. The table has 200,000 to 250,000 clones, around 83% seen once. Sequencing used PBMCs or T cells enriched from blood (not recorded which). These receptors originate from a middle-aged woman who had recovered from COVID-19.

This chain links TRBV7-8 with TRBJ2-1; 9 nucleotides line up with TRBD2. This CDR3 is built from 17 residues. The germline V gene has CDR1 SGHVS and CDR2 FQNEAQ. The ends lost 5 bases at V and 8 bases at J; junction bases unmatched: 16. DNA for the CDR3: TGTGCCAGCAGCCTGCCTCGGGGGACTAGCCCTACGCATGAGCAGTTCTTC. It is translated as CASSLPRGTSPTHEQFF.

The chain uses TRBV6-1 and TRBJ1-5; 7 nucleotides line up with TRBD1. Trimming cost V 2 bases and J 3 bases; bases outside gene matches: 4. The CDR3 sequence is 15 residues long. Germline V gene data show CDR1 as MNHNS and CDR2 as SASEGT. The CDR3 DNA reads as TGTGCCAGCAGTGAATACAGGGGTTCCAATCAGCCCCAGCATTTT. It encodes CASSEYRGSNQPQHF.

The chain joins TRBV10-1 to TRBJ2-1, with 8 nucleotides matching TRBD2. This CDR3 is 14 amino acids long. Germline CDR1 WNHNN, CDR2 SYGVQD (reference sequence). Trimming cost V 4 bases and J 4 bases; bases outside gene matches: 3. The CDR3 is CASSVEREYNEQFF. The CDR3 region has the DNA TGCGCCAGCAGTGTGGAGCGGGAGTACAATGAGCAGTTCTTC.

The V call is TRBV5-4, the J call TRBJ1-1; TRBD1 is a possible D gene (6 bases). The CDR3 runs 12 residues. The germline V gene encodes CDR1 SGHNT and CDR2 YYREEE (reference sequence). Trimming removed 3 bases from V and 8 bases from J, with 11 bases in between. The CDR3 sequence is CASSSQGIEAFF. The CDR3 nucleotides are TGTGCCAGCAGCTCACAGGGCATCGAAGCTTTCTTT.

This chain uses TRBV15 with TRBJ1-4; D uncertain. The V end was cut by 0 bases, the J end by 0 bases, with 5 bases between. CDR1 is LNHNV and CDR2 is YYDKDF in the germline V gene (reference sequence). This CDR3 is built from 15 residues. The CDR3 bases are TGTGCCACCAGCAGAGATTCAACAACTAATGAAAAACTGTTTTTT. This sequence encodes CATSRDSTTNEKLFF.

The chain joins TRBV4-1 to TRBJ2-7; TRBD2 is a possible D gene (5 bases). V was clipped by 1 base and J by 1 base, with 11 bases between them. The CDR3 covers 15 residues. CDR1 is MGHRA and CDR2 is YSYEKL in the germline V gene. The CDR3 nucleotides are TGCGCCAGCAGCCAAGGGCCGGGAACTTCCTACGAGCAGTACGTC. Residues: CASSQGPGTSYEQYV.

The chain uses TRBV5-4 and TRBJ2-1; 9 bases agree with TRBD1. The germline V gene encodes CDR1 SGHNT and CDR2 YYREEE (reference sequence). J lost 5 bases, V lost 3 bases, and 6 bases had no gene match. The CDR3 sequence is 15 residues long. In DNA, the CDR3 is TGTGCCAGCAGCTCCGCCTGGACAGGGGACAATGAGCAGTTCTTC. Translating it yields CASSSAWTGDNEQFF.

V gene TRBV18 combines with J gene TRBJ2-5; 14 nucleotides match TRBD2. V lost 6 bases, J lost 3 bases, and 9 bases stayed unmatched. The CDR3 length is 17 residues. Germline V gene data show CDR1 as KGHSH and CDR2 as LQKENI. The DNA for the CDR3 is TGTGCCAGCTCCAACCCTCTGGGACTAGCGGGAGAAGAGACCCAGTACTTC. It is translated as CASSNPLGLAGEETQYF.

There are a few counts of this clone. This rearrangement joins TRBV12-5 to TRBJ1-5, with a possible D match to TRBD1 (6 bases). Germline CDR1 is LGHNT and CDR2 is FRNRAP. The CDR3 runs to 16 residues. The V gene lost 2 bases and the J gene lost 3 bases, with 14 bases spanning the gap. The CDR3 nucleotides are TGTGCTAGTGGTTTGTCCCTGGACAGTTTCAATCAGCCCCAGCATTTT. It translates to CASGLSLDSFNQPQHF. The whole variable domain, filled in from reference TRBV12-5 and TRBJ1-5, reads DARVTQTPRHKVTEMGQEVTMRCQPILGHNTVFWYRQTMMQGLELLAYFRNRAPLDDSGMPKDRFSAEMPDATLATLKIQPSEPRDSAVYFCASGLSLDSFNQPQHFGDGTRLSIL.

This clone was counted a single time. V gene TRBV6-1 combines with J gene TRBJ2-7; TRBD2 might be the D (6 bases). Deletions cut 2 bases from V and 0 bases from J, with 14 bases between. This CDR3 is built from 16 residues. Germline CDR1 is MNHNS and CDR2 is SASEGT. This chain's CDR3 is CASSEQPSGLSYEQYF. Here the CDR3 DNA reads TGTGCCAGCAGTGAACAGCCCAGCGGGCTCTCCTACGAGCAGTACTTC.

The chain employs TRBV19 and TRBJ2-1, with 11 bases matching TRBD2. CDR1 LNHDA and CDR2 SQIVND come from the germline V gene (reference sequence). There are 17 residues in the CDR3. Unmatched junction bases numbered 10, after V lost 3 bases and J lost 6 bases. The CDR3 region has the DNA TGTGCCAGTAGTATTACCCTAACTAGCGGGAGTCGCAATGAGCAGTTCTTC. It translates to CASSITLTSGSRNEQFF.

The chain has TRBV7-9 and TRBJ2-1; 8 nucleotides align to TRBD2. J was trimmed by 7 bases and V by 2 bases; bases with no gene match: 10. Germline CDR1 SEHNR, CDR2 FQNEAQ (reference sequence). CDR3 length: 16 residues. The CDR3 loop reads CASSLSEAGAWNEQFF. The CDR3 DNA follows: TGTGCCAGCAGCTTATCGGAAGCGGGGGCTTGGAATGAGCAGTTCTTC.

The chain joins TRBV5-4 to TRBJ2-3; D possibly corresponds to TRBD2 (6 bases). The V gene lost 0 bases and the J gene lost 0 bases, with 8 bases spanning the gap. Germline assignment: CDR1 SGHNT and CDR2 YYREEE (reference sequence). CDR3 length: 15 amino acids. The DNA for the CDR3 is TGTGCCAGCAGCTTGGCGGAGGGGAGCACAGATACGCAGTATTTT. It is translated as CASSLAEGSTDTQYF.

The rearrangement links TRBV27 to TRBJ2-1; 14 bases align to TRBD2. Germline V CDR1 and CDR2: MNHEY, SMNVEV (reference sequence). The CDR3 runs to 14 residues. Trimming cost V 2 bases and J 10 bases; bases outside gene matches: 1. The CDR3: CASSLRLAGGEQFF. The CDR3 region has the DNA TGTGCCAGCAGTTTACGACTAGCGGGAGGGGAGCAGTTCTTC.

The chain is built from TRBV28 and TRBJ1-2; a weak D match, TRBD1 (5 bases). Germline V gene lookup returns CDR1 MDHEN and CDR2 SYDVKM. The V end was cut by 8 bases, the J end by 7 bases, with 17 bases between. The CDR3 runs to 13 residues. The CDR3 spells CASAGRGRGGYTF. CDR3 DNA sequence: TGTGCCAGCGCCGGGAGGGGTAGGGGTGGCTACACCTTC.

The chain has TRBV7-3 and TRBJ2-1; 12 nucleotides align to TRBD2. Trimming took 5 bases from V and 8 from J; bases not matched to a gene: 7. The CDR3 totals 15 residues. Germline assignment: CDR1 SGHTA and CDR2 FQGTGA. CDR3 DNA: TGTGCCAGCAGCCCCTCTAGCGGGAGGGCCTATGAGCAGTTCTTC. Its protein is CASSPSSGRAYEQFF.

V is TRBV28 and J is TRBJ1-4; possibly TRBD1 for D (5 bases). V was trimmed by 3 bases and J by 6 bases, leaving 11 bases between them. Germline V gives CDR1 MDHEN, CDR2 SYDVKM. The CDR3 has 14 residues. This CDR3 is CASSFETDDEKLFF. The CDR3 bases are TGTGCCAGCAGTTTTGAGACAGACGATGAAAAACTGTTTTTT.